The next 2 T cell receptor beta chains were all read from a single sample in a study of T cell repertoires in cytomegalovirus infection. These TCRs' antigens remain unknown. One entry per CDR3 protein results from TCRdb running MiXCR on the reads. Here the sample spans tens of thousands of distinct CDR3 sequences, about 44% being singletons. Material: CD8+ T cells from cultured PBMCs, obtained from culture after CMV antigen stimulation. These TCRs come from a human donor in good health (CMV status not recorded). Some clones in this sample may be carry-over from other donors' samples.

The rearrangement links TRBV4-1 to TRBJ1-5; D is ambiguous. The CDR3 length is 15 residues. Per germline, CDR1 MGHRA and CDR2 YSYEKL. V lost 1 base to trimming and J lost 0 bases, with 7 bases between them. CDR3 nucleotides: TGCGCCAGCAGCCAAGGGGGATATAGCAATCAGCCCCAGCATTTT. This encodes CASSQGGYSNQPQHF.

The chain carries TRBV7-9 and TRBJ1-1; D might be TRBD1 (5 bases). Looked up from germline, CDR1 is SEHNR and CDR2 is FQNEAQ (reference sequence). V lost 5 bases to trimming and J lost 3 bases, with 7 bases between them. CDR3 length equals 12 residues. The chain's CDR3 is CASSIGDTEAFF. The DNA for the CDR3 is TGTGCCAGCAGCATAGGGGACACTGAAGCTTTCTTT.